The 32 T cell receptor beta chains below come from one sample, sequenced in a study of T cells in women clearing cervical HPV infection. Clones were read by immunoSEQ multiplex PCR, and TCRdb kept only the in-frame ones, dropping some. There are about 30,000 clones in the sample, with about 4.5% held by the top ten. Sequenced input: blood buffy coat. The receptors derive from a woman aged 18 to 75 with a cervical HPV16 infection that either progressed to CIN3+ or cleared (not recorded which).

Regarding this clone: The sequenced fragment ends 3 residues before the CDR3 boundary, so the rest is inferred from the germline J gene. The chain links TRBV30 to TRBJ2-5, with D maybe TRBD1 (5 bases). CDR1 is GTSNPN, CDR2 SVGIG, per germline (reference sequence). V was pared by 3 bases and J by 5 bases, with 13 bases between. The CDR3 sequence is 13 residues long. CDR3 DNA, as far as it was read: TGTGCCTGGAGACAGGTATTCAGTGAGACC. This sequence encodes CAWRQVFSET. The CDR3 reads in full as CAWRQVFSETQYF.

About this clone: The sequenced fragment ends 3 residues before the CDR3 boundary, so the rest is inferred from the germline J gene. V usage is TRBV20-1 and J usage is TRBJ1-6; 7 bases fit TRBD1. V trimming: 1 base; J trimming: 1 base; junction bases outside the gene matches: 4. The CDR3 runs to 16 residues. The germline V gene encodes CDR1 DFQATT and CDR2 SNEGSKA (reference sequence). This CDR3 is CSARAEGASYNSPLHF. CDR3 bases read: TGCAGTGCTAGAGCGGAGGGGGCGTCCTATAATTCACCC.

About this clone itself: The read comes to an end 3 residues before the CDR3 does, leaving the germline J gene to fill in the end. The chain couples TRBV5-6 to TRBJ1-2, with 7 nucleotides matching TRBD1. The CDR3 spans 14 residues. The germline gives CDR1 SGHDT, CDR2 YYEEEE. Incomplete CDR3 DNA: TGTGCCAGCAGCTTGTGGGGACAGTTCGACATC. Translation: CASSLWGQFDI. The full CDR3 protein is CASSLWGQFDIYTF.

In regard to this clone: The observed sequence ends 3 residues before the CDR3 terminus, with the missing tail filled in from the germline J gene. This chain links TRBV11-3 with TRBJ2-1; D is uncertain. The CDR3 totals 15 residues. Per the germline V gene, CDR1 is SGHNT and CDR2 is YENEEA. V was cut by 0 bases and J by 2 bases, with 8 bases left in between. Here the CDR3 reads CASSLDRGTYNEQFF. Incomplete CDR3 DNA: TGTGCCAGCAGCTTAGATCGAGGCACCTACAATGAG.

The covered CDR3 bases are TGTGCCAGCTCACCAAGACTCAATGGC. Protein: CASSPRLNG. The CDR3 in full is CASSPRLNGYTF. V usage is TRBV18 and J usage is TRBJ1-2; D is unclear. The CDR3 extends 3 residues past the end of the read, so its final part is completed from the germline J gene. Per germline, CDR1 KGHSH and CDR2 LQKENI. The V end lost 2 bases, the J end lost 6 bases, and 7 bases lay between the germline ends. The CDR3 sequence is 12 residues long.

Note on this clone: The CDR3 end falls 3 residues outside the read, so it is completed with the germline J gene. The rearrangement uses TRBV20-1 and TRBJ2-5; 7 bases map to TRBD1. This CDR3 is built from 15 residues. CDR1 DFQATT and CDR2 SNEGSKA come from the germline V gene (reference sequence). J was trimmed by 0 bases and V by 6 bases; bases with no gene match: 10. The DNA read from the CDR3 is TGCAGTGCCTTGACAGGGAGAGGATACCAAGAGACC. It translates to CSALTGRGYQET. In full, the CDR3 is CSALTGRGYQETQYF.

Remarks on this clone: The read is 3 residues too short to cover the CDR3 end, so that end is filled in from the germline J gene. The chain combines TRBV14 with TRBJ1-2, with D tentatively TRBD1 (5 bases). Germline lookup yields CDR1 SGHDN and CDR2 FVKESK. This CDR3 has 14 amino acids. V lost 4 bases, J lost 4 bases, and 13 bases lay in between. The CDR3 here is CASSPIQGAYGYTF. The CDR3 bases that were read are TGTGCCAGCAGCCCAATCCAGGGCGCCTATGGC.

About this clone: With the read ending 3 residues before the CDR3 end, the germline J gene is used to fill in that end. The rearrangement uses TRBV7-3 and TRBJ1-1, with D hard to call. Per germline, CDR1 SGHTA and CDR2 FQGTGA. V lost 0 bases to trimming and J lost 1 base, with 9 bases between them. This CDR3 comprises 15 residues. The CDR3 bases that were read are TGTGCCAGCAGCTTAACCTGGGCCTCGAACACTGAA. Translating it yields CASSLTWASNTE. The whole CDR3 sequence reads CASSLTWASNTEAFF.

On this clone: From the germline J gene comes the end of the CDR3, since the read stops 3 residues before it. The chain is built from TRBV2 and TRBJ1-2, with D possibly matching TRBD1 (6 bases). CDR1 and CDR2 (germline): SNHLY, FYNNEI. CDR3 length: 14 residues. CDR3 protein: CATVGVAGAYDYTF. CDR3 DNA (partial): TGTGCCACCGTGGGAGTGGCGGGGGCCTACGAC.

Details on this clone: The CDR3 goes on 3 residues after the read ends, and that part is filled in from the germline J gene. The rearrangement joins TRBV18 to TRBJ1-1; 7 bases align to TRBD1. Losses at the gene ends were 4 bases for V and 3 bases for J; bases not matched to a gene: 5. This CDR3 comprises 14 residues. Looked up from germline, CDR1 is KGHSH and CDR2 is LQKENI. The CDR3 spells CASSQTQGYTEAFF. The sequenced part of the CDR3 DNA is TGTGCCAGCTCACAGACACAGGGGTACACTGAA.

A remark on this clone: The read halts 3 residues ahead of the CDR3 end, with the missing end drawn from the germline J gene. The J gene is TRBJ1-2, the V gene TRBV19; D gene unclear. CDR1 is LNHDA, CDR2 SQIVND, per germline (reference sequence). CDR3 length: 14 residues. The sequenced CDR3 bases are TGTGCCAGTAGCATGGGTCGTGACAAAAACATC. Amino acids: CASSMGRDKNI. The CDR3 reads in full as CASSMGRDKNIYTF.

A remark on this clone: The read ends 3 residues early relative to the CDR3; the germline J gene fills the gap. J is TRBJ2-4 and V is TRBV7-2; 7 positions agree with TRBD2. The length of the CDR3 is 14 residues. Germline assignment: CDR1 SGHTA and CDR2 FQGNSA. The CDR3 sequence is CASSLDGTNYGQYF. Partial CDR3 DNA: TGTGCCAGCAGCTTGGACGGGACTAACTATGGT. Full variable domain (missing parts from reference TRBV7-2 and TRBJ2-4): GAGVSQSPSNKVTEKGKDVELRCDPISGHTALYWYRQSLGQGLEFLIYFQGNSAPDKSGLPSDRFSAERTGGSVSTLTIQRTQQEDSAVYLCASSLDGTNYGQYFGAGTRLSVL.

Comments on this clone: The CDR3 extends 3 residues past the end of the read, so its final part is completed from the germline J gene. The chain carries TRBV7-9 and TRBJ1-1; 7 nucleotides match TRBD1. CDR1 is SEHNR and CDR2 is FQNEAQ in the germline V gene (reference sequence). This CDR3 region has 14 residues. The CDR3 region is CASSRDRDGLKAFF. The sequenced part of the CDR3 DNA is TGTGCCAGCAGCCGAGACAGGGATGGGCTAAAA.

About this clone itself: Other DNA sequences from this sample encode an identical CDR3 as well. CDR3: CASSLVGGGSEETQYF. Incomplete CDR3 DNA: TGTGCCAGCAGCTTAGTCGGGGGGGGCAGTGAAGAGACC. V gene TRBV7-6 combines with J gene TRBJ2-5, with 8 bases aligning to TRBD2. The CDR3 goes on 3 residues after the read ends, and that part is filled in from the germline J gene. The junction had 7 bases not matched to a gene; V was cut back by 1 base and J by 3 bases. The CDR3 totals 16 residues. In germline, CDR1 is SGHVS, CDR2 FNYEAQ.

In the case of this clone: Coverage ceases 3 residues before the CDR3 finishes, and the germline J gene fills in the end. V is TRBV19 and J is TRBJ1-2; 10 bases fit TRBD1. Germline lookup yields CDR1 LNHDA and CDR2 SQIVND (reference sequence). This CDR3 is built from 14 residues. CDR3 DNA (partial): TGTGCCAGTAGTGGTGACAGGGGGCTCAATGAC. It is translated as CASSGDRGLND. The complete CDR3 reads CASSGDRGLNDYTF.

The CDR3 DNA, read in part, is TGTGCCTGGAACGTAGGAGGGGGACAAGGCTCACCC. Encoded protein: CAWNVGGGQGSP. The CDR3 reads in full as CAWNVGGGQGSPLHF. The chain combines TRBV30 with TRBJ1-6; D possibly corresponds to TRBD1 (6 bases). The read falls 3 residues short of the CDR3 end, and the missing part is taken from the germline J gene. CDR3 length: 15 residues. Trimming took 4 bases from V and 10 from J, leaving 20 bases between them. Germline assignment: CDR1 GTSNPN and CDR2 SVGIG (reference sequence).

Concerning this clone itself: Sequencing ends 3 residues short of the CDR3 end; the germline J gene provides the rest. This chain joins TRBV12-5 and TRBJ1-1; perhaps TRBD1 as D (6 bases). The CDR3 is 12 amino acids. Germline CDR1 LGHNT, CDR2 FRNRAP. Here the CDR3 reads CASGFPGGSAFF. Partial CDR3 DNA: TGTGCTAGTGGTTTCCCGGGGGGCTCG.

The sequenced CDR3 bases are TGTGCCTGGAGTCTCGGCTCTAGGCAGCCG. Residues: CAWSLGSRQP. The complete CDR3 sequence is CAWSLGSRQPQYF. The chain has TRBV30 and TRBJ2-3; D not certain. From the germline J gene comes the end of the CDR3, since the read stops 3 residues before it. This CDR3 region has 13 residues. Germline V gene lookup returns CDR1 GTSNPN and CDR2 SVGIG (reference sequence). The full variable domain, completed using reference TRBV30 and TRBJ2-3, is SQTIHQWPATLVQPVGSPLSLECTVEGTSNPNLYWYRQAAGRGLQLLFYSVGIGQISSEVPQNLSASRPQDRQFILSSKKLLLSDSGFYLCAWSLGSRQPQYFGPGTRLTVL.

The part of the CDR3 DNA that was read is TGCAGTGCTACAGCCCCGGGGGGTAGCAATCAGCCC. Protein sequence: CSATAPGGSNQP. The complete CDR3 sequence is CSATAPGGSNQPQHF. The chain carries TRBV20-1 and TRBJ1-5; possibly TRBD1 for D (5 bases). The missing CDR3 end, 3 residues past where the read stops, is filled in from the germline J gene. Between the trimmed V and J ends, which lost 4 bases and 0 bases, there was a span of 13 bases. Germline V gene lookup returns CDR1 DFQATT and CDR2 SNEGSKA (reference sequence). There are 15 residues in the CDR3.

Of note for this clone: With the read ending 3 residues before the CDR3 end, the germline J gene is used to fill in that end. The chain uses TRBV5-1 and TRBJ2-1; D not certain. Trimming shortened V by 0 bases and J by 2 bases, and 12 bases separated the two germline ends. CDR1 and CDR2 (germline): SGHRS, YFSETQ. CDR3 length equals 16 residues. This chain's CDR3 is CASSLGAGITYNEQFF. The CDR3 DNA, read in part, is TGCGCCAGCAGCTTGGGCGCCGGTATCACCTACAATGAG.

For this clone: The CDR3 goes on 3 residues after the read ends, and that part is filled in from the germline J gene. This chain links TRBV12-3 or TRBV12-4 with TRBJ2-1; the D is unclear. V was shortened by 3 bases and J by 6 bases, with 12 bases between the two germline ends. The CDR3 sequence is 14 residues long. The CDR3 sequence is CASSLFLAGNEQFF. CDR3 DNA (partial): TGTGCCAGCAGTTTGTTTTTAGCTGGCAATGAG.

In the case of this clone: The read gets to within 3 residues of the CDR3 end, and the germline J gene fills in the rest. V usage is TRBV2 and J usage is TRBJ2-1; TRBD1 matches at 9 bases. From germline, CDR1 is SNHLY and CDR2 FYNNEI. V lost 9 bases to trimming and J lost 8 bases; unmatched junction nucleotides: 8. The CDR3 has 13 amino acids. CDR3 DNA (partial): TGTGCCAGGGGGGGGACAGGGTTCGATGAG. Amino acids: CARGGTGFDE. The full CDR3 protein is CARGGTGFDEQFF.

Comment on this clone: The read ends 3 residues early relative to the CDR3; the germline J gene fills the gap. The rearrangement links TRBV5-1 to TRBJ1-1; D gene unclear. V was shortened by 2 bases and J by 1 base, with 6 bases between the two germline ends. Germline CDR1 SGHRS, CDR2 YFSETQ. This CDR3 comprises 13 residues. The CDR3 spells CASSFATNTEAFF. CDR3 bases read: TGCGCCAGCAGCTTTGCTACGAACACTGAA.

Regarding this clone: Sequencing ends 3 residues short of the CDR3 end; the germline J gene provides the rest. This chain joins TRBV19 and TRBJ2-2, with TRBD1 as a possible D gene (6 bases). The CDR3 totals 14 residues. Germline-derived CDR1 and CDR2 are LNHDA and SQIVND (reference sequence). The CDR3: CASKDSIGANVLFF. The sequenced part of the CDR3 DNA is TGTGCCAGTAAGGACAGCATTGGGGCCAACGTG.

Worth noting for this clone: The read stops 3 residues short of the end of the CDR3; the missing end is completed from the germline J gene. The chain joins TRBV23-1 to TRBJ2-2; tentative D call: TRBD1 (6 bases). TRBV23-1 falls under the ORF class, with uncertain function. This CDR3 region has 16 residues. The CDR3 loop reads CASSQEPGHGDLKLFF. The CDR3 bases that were read are TGCGCCAGCAGTCAAGAACCGGGACATGGGGATTTAAAG.

As regards this clone: Read sequence stops 3 residues before the CDR3 end, and the germline J gene provides the missing end. The rearrangement joins TRBV7-1 to TRBJ1-5; 12 bases map to TRBD1. TRBV7-1 is an open reading frame whose function is uncertain. Trimming cost V 3 bases and J 2 bases; bases outside gene matches: 17. The CDR3 is 21 residues long. CDR3 bases read: TGTGCCAGCAGCTCCCCGGGACAGGGGGCATCCGCCGGGGACGGCAATCAGCCC. This encodes CASSSPGQGASAGDGNQP. The full CDR3 reads CASSSPGQGASAGDGNQPQHF.

Of note for this clone: The read stops 3 residues short of the end of the CDR3; the missing end is completed from the germline J gene. The chain recombines TRBV20-1 with TRBJ2-7; D remains unclear. Germline CDR1 is DFQATT and CDR2 is SNEGSKA (reference sequence). The CDR3 is 13 residues long. Trimming stripped 3 bases from V and 3 bases from J, with 12 bases between. The sequenced part of the CDR3 DNA is TGCAGTGCTAGCCGCAGTTCCCTCTACGAG. It is translated as CSASRSSLYE. The whole CDR3 region reads CSASRSSLYEQYF.

Concerning this clone: The read finishes 3 residues shy of the CDR3 end, and the germline J gene is used to complete it. The V and J genes are TRBV19 and TRBJ2-4; perhaps TRBD1 as D (5 bases). Per germline, CDR1 LNHDA and CDR2 SQIVND (reference sequence). This CDR3 has 13 amino acids. The sequenced part of the CDR3 DNA is TGTGCCAGTAGTCGTCAGGGTAACTATGGT. Translating it yields CASSRQGNYG. The entire CDR3 sequence reads CASSRQGNYGQYF.

Worth noting for this clone: Coverage ceases 3 residues before the CDR3 finishes, and the germline J gene fills in the end. V is TRBV3-1 (or the pseudogene TRBV3-2) and J is TRBJ2-3; no reliable D call. The length of the CDR3 is 15 residues. The germline gives CDR1 LGHDT, CDR2 YNNKEL (reference sequence). The CDR3: CASSQDVPSVKTQYF. The part of the CDR3 DNA that was read is TGTGCCAGCAGCCAAGACGTGCCATCGGTTAAGACG.

In the case of this clone: Sequencing ends 3 residues short of the CDR3 end; the germline J gene provides the rest. The rearrangement uses TRBV7-2 and TRBJ2-5; D unclear. With 8 bases removed from V and 2 bases from J, the gap between germline ends came to 15 bases. The CDR3 is 14 amino acids. From germline, CDR1 is SGHTA and CDR2 FQGNSA. The sequenced CDR3 bases are TGTGCCAGCGCACCCCGACTCGTTCAAGAGACC. This encodes CASAPRLVQET. The full CDR3 is CASAPRLVQETQYF. The entire variable domain, with the rest obtained from reference TRBV7-2 and TRBJ2-5, is as follows: GAGVSQSPSNKVTEKGKDVELRCDPISGHTALYWYRQSLGQGLEFLIYFQGNSAPDKSGLPSDRFSAERTGGSVSTLTIQRTQQEDSAVYLCASAPRLVQETQYFGPGTRLLVL.

As to this clone: Read data end 3 residues before the CDR3 end; the end is taken from the germline J gene. The rearrangement joins TRBV30 to TRBJ2-3; a weak D match, TRBD1 (6 bases). The CDR3 is 10 residues long. The germline V gene encodes CDR1 GTSNPN and CDR2 SVGIG (reference sequence). The CDR3: CAWGGQTQYF. The sequenced CDR3 bases are TGTGCCTGGGGGGGCCAGACG.

With regard to this clone: The read finishes 3 residues shy of the CDR3 end, and the germline J gene is used to complete it. This chain links TRBV7-6 with TRBJ2-4; D is possibly TRBD1 or TRBD2 (5 bases each). The CDR3 runs to 16 residues. The V gene's germline CDR1 is SGHVS and CDR2 FNYEAQ. The sequenced part of the CDR3 DNA is TGTGCCAGCAGCTTACGAGGGGATCTATCTAACTATGGT. Translated, it gives CASSLRGDLSNYG. The CDR3, in full, reads CASSLRGDLSNYGQYF.